The 3 T cell receptor beta chains below come from one sample, sequenced in a study of blood T cell repertoires in COVID-19. The data were produced by immunoSEQ multiplex PCR, yet TCRdb's version contains in-frame clones alone and is incomplete. In the table there are approximately 45,000 clones, about 86% of which are singletons. Material for sequencing was peripheral blood. The receptors shown here come from a man aged 40-55 years with active COVID-19.

This clone was detected only once. This CDR3 reads CSVESAGHTEAFF. The CDR3 nucleotides are TGCAGCGTTGAGTCCGCGGGGCACACTGAAGCTTTCTTT. The chain combines TRBV29-1 with TRBJ1-1; possible D gene TRBD1, 5 bases. This CDR3 spans 13 amino acids. V was clipped by 3 bases and J by 3 bases, with 11 bases between them. Germline assignment: CDR1 SQVTM and CDR2 ANQGSEA.

This clone was recorded once. J is TRBJ2-7 and V is TRBV10-2; 8 nucleotides line up with TRBD2. CDR3 length: 14 residues. CDR1 is WSHSY and CDR2 is SAAADI in the germline V gene. V lost 2 bases and J lost 10; bases outside the gene matches: 10. The DNA for the CDR3 is TGCGCCAGCAGTGAGAGGGTAGCGGGATTTCCCCAGTACTTC. Translation gives CASSERVAGFPQYF.

The chain employs TRBV7-9 and TRBJ1-3, with D unresolved. Per germline, CDR1 SEHNR and CDR2 FQNEAQ (reference sequence). Trimming cost V 1 base and J 0 bases, with 7 bases left between them. There are 15 residues in the CDR3. The CDR3 DNA is TGTGCCAGCAGCTTAGATCCCTTCTCTGGAAACACCATATATTTT. Protein: CASSLDPFSGNTIYF. The whole variable domain, remainder taken from reference TRBV7-9 and TRBJ1-3, is DTGVSQNPRHKITKRGQNVTFRCDPISEHNRLYWYRQTLGQGPEFLTYFQNEAQLEKSRLLSDRFSAERPKGSFSTLEIQRTEQGDSAMYLCASSLDPFSGNTIYFGEGSWLTVV.